Listed below are T cell receptor beta chains from one sample, sequenced in a study of shared clonotypes between healthy human individuals. The method was immunoSEQ multiplex PCR; TCRdb's version includes in-frame clones alone and lacks a portion of them. Here the sample spans about 1,800,000 clones, just under 95% being singletons. The sequencing sample was made of naive CD8+ T cells sorted from blood. These receptors all come from a man aged 18-30 years in good health. CDR3s include the opening cysteine and the closing phenylalanine or tryptophan. Clone sizes are given selectively: once, few, many, or a class where the clone is expanded.

CDR3 protein	clone size	V gene	J gene
CASSLDEGGAFF	.	TRBV7-9	TRBJ1-1
CASSAGPPGGSGNQPQHF	.	TRBV7-2	TRBJ1-5
CASSSPRQGVPNYGYTF	once	TRBV9	TRBJ1-2
CASSAERGLERNYGYTF	.	TRBV9	TRBJ1-2
CASSVGDSVNTEAFF	.	TRBV9	TRBJ1-1
CASSQDARARVELFF	.	TRBV4-3	TRBJ1-4
CASSESPHEQYF	few	TRBV10-1	TRBJ2-7
CASSRYRDSPNQPQHF	.	TRBV4-3	TRBJ1-5
CASSLLDRETQYF	.	TRBV27	TRBJ2-5
CASSLVTHYEQYF	.	TRBV7-9	TRBJ2-7
CASSLEGRETQYF	.	TRBV28	TRBJ2-5
CASSSPYSRDTGELFF	.	TRBV28	TRBJ2-2
CASSPSPPGAGYTEAFF	once	TRBV27	TRBJ1-1
CASSPSLAGGLTDTQYF	.	TRBV13	TRBJ2-3
CASSAGGTLSTEAFF	once	TRBV2	TRBJ1-1